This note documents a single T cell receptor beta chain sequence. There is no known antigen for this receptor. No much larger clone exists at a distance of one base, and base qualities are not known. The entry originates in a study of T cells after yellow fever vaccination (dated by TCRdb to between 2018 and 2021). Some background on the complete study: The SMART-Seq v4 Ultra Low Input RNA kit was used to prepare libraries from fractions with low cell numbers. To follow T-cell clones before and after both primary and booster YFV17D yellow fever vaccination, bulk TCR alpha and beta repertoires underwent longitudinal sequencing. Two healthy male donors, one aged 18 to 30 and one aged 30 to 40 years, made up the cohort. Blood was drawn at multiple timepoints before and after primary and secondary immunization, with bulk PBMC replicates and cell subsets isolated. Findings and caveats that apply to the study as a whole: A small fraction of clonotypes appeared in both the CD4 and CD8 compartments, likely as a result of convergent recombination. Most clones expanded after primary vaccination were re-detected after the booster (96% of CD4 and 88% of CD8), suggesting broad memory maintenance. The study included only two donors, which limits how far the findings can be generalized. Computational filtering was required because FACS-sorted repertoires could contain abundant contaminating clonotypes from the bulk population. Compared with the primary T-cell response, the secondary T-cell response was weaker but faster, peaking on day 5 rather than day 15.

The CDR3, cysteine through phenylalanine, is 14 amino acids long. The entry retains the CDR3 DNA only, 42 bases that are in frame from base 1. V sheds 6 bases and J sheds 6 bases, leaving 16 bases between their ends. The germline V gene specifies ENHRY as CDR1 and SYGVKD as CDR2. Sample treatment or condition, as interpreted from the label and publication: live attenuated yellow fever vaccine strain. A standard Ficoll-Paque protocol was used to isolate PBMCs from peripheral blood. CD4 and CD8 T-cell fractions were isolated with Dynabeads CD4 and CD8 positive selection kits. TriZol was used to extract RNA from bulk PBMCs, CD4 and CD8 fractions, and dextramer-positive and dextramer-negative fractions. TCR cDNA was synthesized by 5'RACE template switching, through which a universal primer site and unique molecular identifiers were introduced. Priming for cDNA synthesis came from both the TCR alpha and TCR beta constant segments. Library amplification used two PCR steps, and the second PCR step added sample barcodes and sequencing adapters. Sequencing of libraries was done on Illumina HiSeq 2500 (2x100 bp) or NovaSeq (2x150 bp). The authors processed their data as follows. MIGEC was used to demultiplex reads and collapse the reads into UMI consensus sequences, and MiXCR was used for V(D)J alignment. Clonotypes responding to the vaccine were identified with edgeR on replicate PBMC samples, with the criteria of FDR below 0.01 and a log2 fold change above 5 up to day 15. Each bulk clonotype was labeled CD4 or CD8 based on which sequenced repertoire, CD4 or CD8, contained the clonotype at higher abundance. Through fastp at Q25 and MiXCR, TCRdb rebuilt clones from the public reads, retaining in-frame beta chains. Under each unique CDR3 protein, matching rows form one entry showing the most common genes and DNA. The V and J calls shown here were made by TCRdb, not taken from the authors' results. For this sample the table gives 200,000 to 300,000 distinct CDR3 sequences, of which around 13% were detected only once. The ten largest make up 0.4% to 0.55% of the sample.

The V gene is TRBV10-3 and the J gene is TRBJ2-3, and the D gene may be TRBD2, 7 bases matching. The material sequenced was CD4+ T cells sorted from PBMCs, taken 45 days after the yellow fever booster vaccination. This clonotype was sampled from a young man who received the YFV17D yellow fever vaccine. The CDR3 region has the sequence CAIRSNGGRDTQYF. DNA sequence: TGTGCCATCAGGAGCAACGGGGGGCGGGATACGCAGTATTTT.